This entry lists 22 T cell receptor beta chains sequenced from one sample in a study of response to subunit inactivated influenza vaccine. TCRdb reanalysed the RT-PCR reads using MiXCR and keeps one entry per CDR3 protein. The profile shows hundreds of thousands of distinct CDR3 sequences, under 20% of them singletons. Source: PBMCs from blood, taken 5 days after vaccination. The receptors were gathered from a man aged 50-59 years who received an inactivated influenza vaccine.

V is TRBV4-3 and J is TRBJ2-7, with D maybe TRBD1 (6 bases). V lost 0 bases and J lost 3, with 12 bases in between. CDR1 is LGHNA, CDR2 YSLEER, per germline. The CDR3 extends over 15 amino acids. The CDR3 protein is CASSQDGQGFYEQYF. The CDR3 region has the DNA TGCGCCAGCAGCCAAGATGGCCAGGGGTTCTACGAGCAGTACTTC.

This clonotype was detected only a few times. V usage is TRBV6-1 and J usage is TRBJ1-4, with D perhaps TRBD1 (5 bases). This CDR3 is built from 15 residues. V was pared by 6 bases and J by 7 bases, with 18 bases between. The V gene's germline CDR1 is MNHNS and CDR2 SASEGT. This CDR3 reads CASSRLFGGGEKLFF. The CDR3 nucleotides read TGTGCCAGCAGCCGTTTGTTCGGGGGAGGTGAAAAACTGTTTTTT.

This clonotype showed up just a few times. CDR3 protein: CSARDWTSGRVHSEQYF. Here the CDR3 DNA reads TGCAGTGCTAGAGATTGGACTAGCGGGAGGGTACATAGCGAGCAGTACTTC. The chain joins TRBV20-1 to TRBJ2-7, with TRBD2 matching 15 bases. CDR3 length: 17 residues. Germline V gene lookup returns CDR1 DFQATT and CDR2 SNEGSKA (reference sequence). Losses at the gene ends were 0 bases for V and 6 bases for J; bases not matched to a gene: 9.

The rearrangement uses TRBV5-1 and TRBJ1-1, with D hard to call. The CDR3 is 15 amino acids. Trimming pared 5 bases from V and 1 base from J, leaving 15 bases between. CDR1 SGHRS and CDR2 YFSETQ come from the germline V gene. CDR3 coding DNA: TGCGCCAGCAGAAAAGGACTCCTGGAGAACACTGAAGCTTTCTTT. Amino acids: CASRKGLLENTEAFF.

The gene calls are TRBV5-1 and TRBJ2-3; D might be TRBD2 (6 bases). Trimming left V 4 bases short and J 3 bases short, with 15 bases between. The germline V gene has CDR1 SGHRS and CDR2 YFSETQ. The CDR3 is 15 amino acids. CDR3 in DNA: TGCGCCAGCAGCGCCGGACTACCGGGGACAGATACGCAGTATTTT. Translation gives CASSAGLPGTDTQYF.

The CDR3 DNA sequence: TGTGCCAGCAGGGGACTAGAACACAATGAGCAGTTCTTC. This translates into CASRGLEHNEQFF. This chain uses TRBV12-3 or TRBV12-4 with TRBJ2-1; TRBD2 matches 8 bases. The CDR3 contains 13 residues. J was trimmed by 5 bases and V by 6 bases; bases with no gene match: 3.

The chain combines TRBV6-2 or TRBV6-3 with TRBJ1-6; D gene unclear. Trimming left V 6 bases short and J 7 bases short, with 16 bases between. CDR1 and CDR2 (germline): MNHEY, SVGEGT. The CDR3 sequence is 15 residues long. CDR3 sequence reads: CASSLPSHGNSPLHF. The DNA of the CDR3 is TGTGCCAGCAGCCTGCCGAGCCATGGGAATTCACCCCTCCACTTT.

This chain links TRBV29-1 with TRBJ2-7; D gene unclear. This CDR3 has 12 amino acids. The V end lost 7 bases, the J end lost 3 bases, and 13 bases lay between the germline ends. The germline V gene has CDR1 SQVTM and CDR2 ANQGSEA. CDR3 nucleotides: TGCAGCGCCAAGGTGTCCAGCTACGAGCAGTACTTC. This encodes CSAKVSSYEQYF.

The chain uses TRBV2 and TRBJ2-3, with D maybe TRBD1 (7 bases). This CDR3 is built from 15 residues. V dropped 4 bases and J dropped 3 bases, with 14 bases sitting between them. In germline, CDR1 is SNHLY, CDR2 FYNNEI. CDR3 amino acids: CASSVRRGQTDTQYF. For the CDR3, the DNA is TGTGCCAGCAGTGTAAGGAGGGGGCAGACAGATACGCAGTATTTT.

This chain links TRBV5-6 with TRBJ2-1; TRBD1 matches at 9 bases. Germline-derived CDR1 and CDR2 are SGHDT and YYEEEE. CDR3 length: 14 residues. V gave up 1 base and J gave up 7 bases; unmatched junction bases: 3. The CDR3 DNA follows: TGTGCCAGCAGCTTGTGGGACAGGGAGAATGAGCAGTTCTTC. Amino acids: CASSLWDRENEQFF. The full variable domain, with the rest looked up from reference TRBV5-6 and TRBJ2-1, is DAGVTQSPTHLIKTRGQQVTLRCSPKSGHDTVSWYQQALGQGPQFIFQYYEEEERQRGNFPDRFSGHQFPNYSSELNVNALLLGDSALYLCASSLWDRENEQFFGPGTRLTVL.

The genes are TRBV10-3 and TRBJ2-7, with TRBD1 as a possible D gene (6 bases). The CDR3 runs to 15 residues. Germline loops: CDR1 ENHRY, CDR2 SYGVKD. Trimming pared 4 bases from V and 3 bases from J, leaving 16 bases between. The DNA of the CDR3 is TGTGCCATCAGTGGTGGGGCGACAGGCAGCTACGAGCAGTACTTC. It yields the protein CAISGGATGSYEQYF.

This clonotype has more than one count but fewer than ten. The chain combines TRBV25-1 with TRBJ2-1, with 16 nucleotides matching TRBD2. V gave up 7 bases and J gave up 3 bases; unmatched junction bases: 21. Germline CDR1 MGHDK, CDR2 SYGVNS. There are 22 residues in the CDR3. The CDR3 DNA reads as TGTGCCAGCACCGACTGGGGACTAGCGGGAGGGCCTCAGGGGATAAGCTACAATGAGCAGTTCTTC. Translation: CASTDWGLAGGPQGISYNEQFF.

J is TRBJ2-7 and V is TRBV28; TRBD1 matches 9 bases. This CDR3 is 16 amino acids long. The trim removed 6 bases at V and 2 bases at J, leaving 11 bases unmatched. Looked up from germline, CDR1 is MDHEN and CDR2 is SYDVKM. CDR3 coding DNA: TGTGCCAGCAGGTATACAGGGGGCGTAGGGACCTACGAGCAGTACTTC. As protein: CASRYTGGVGTYEQYF.

Only a few counts were recorded for this clonotype. The chain joins TRBV20-1 to TRBJ2-7; D is perhaps TRBD2 (5 bases). Germline CDR1 reads DFQATT; CDR2 reads SNEGSKA (reference sequence). The CDR3 has 12 residues. V shed 7 bases and J shed 3 bases, with 13 bases lying between them. This chain's CDR3 is CSVSDWIYEQYF. CDR3 nucleotides: TGCAGTGTTTCGGACTGGATCTACGAGCAGTACTTC.

The V and J genes are TRBV4-2 and TRBJ2-2; possibly TRBD2 for D (7 bases). Between the trimmed V and J ends, which lost 1 base and 6 bases, there was a span of 15 bases. The germline V gene encodes CDR1 LGHNA and CDR2 YNFKEQ. The CDR3 runs to 16 residues. The CDR3 DNA sequence: TGTGCCAGCAGCCAAGCGATAGGGGGGGGGTCCGGGGAGCTGTTTTTT. Amino acid sequence: CASSQAIGGGSGELFF.

In nucleotides, the CDR3 is TGCGCCAGCAGCCAAGGGGGAGGACTAGCGGGAACAGATACGCAGTATTTT. This encodes CASSQGGGLAGTDTQYF. The chain combines TRBV4-3 with TRBJ2-3; TRBD2 agrees at 12 bases. V lost 1 base to trimming and J lost 3 bases; unmatched junction nucleotides: 5. The CDR3 length is 17 residues. CDR1 is LGHNA and CDR2 is YSLEER in the germline V gene.

The genes are TRBV6-1 and TRBJ1-6; the D gene is possibly TRBD1 (6 bases). Germline V CDR1 and CDR2: MNHNS, SASEGT. CDR3 length equals 14 residues. V was pared by 6 bases and J by 10 bases, with 16 bases between. The CDR3 nucleotides are TGTGCCAGCAGAACTGGCTGGACAGACTCACCCCTCCACTTT. Translating it yields CASRTGWTDSPLHF.

This clonotype was detected only a few times. The rearrangement links TRBV5-1 to TRBJ2-1; 7 bases match TRBD1. V shed 5 bases, J shed 0 bases, and the junction held 2 bases outside the gene matches. The CDR3 sequence is 14 residues long. Germline V lookup: CDR1 SGHRS, CDR2 YFSETQ. CDR3 loop: CASRHRGSYNEQFF. The CDR3 DNA follows: TGCGCCAGCAGACACAGGGGCTCCTACAATGAGCAGTTCTTC.

This clonotype was seen only a few times. V and J are TRBV29-1 and TRBJ2-2; D gene ambiguous. Trimming removed 4 bases from V and 6 bases from J, with 9 bases in between. CDR3 length: 12 amino acids. The germline gives CDR1 SQVTM, CDR2 ANQGSEA. The CDR3: CSVVPSPGELFF. The CDR3 region has the DNA TGCAGCGTTGTCCCCTCCCCCGGGGAGCTGTTTTTT.

The rearrangement joins TRBV6-2 or TRBV6-3 to TRBJ2-6; D unresolved. Germline V gene data show CDR1 as MNHEY and CDR2 as SVGEGT. The CDR3 loop spans 16 amino acids. The V end was cut by 5 bases, the J end by 1 base, with 12 bases between. The CDR3 bases are TGTGCCAGCAGTGCCTTCGGAGCGTCTGGGGCCAACGTCCTGACTTTC. It yields the protein CASSAFGASGANVLTF.

This chain joins TRBV6-2 or TRBV6-3 and TRBJ2-1, with TRBD2 matching over 8 bases. V shed 2 bases and J 6 bases; nucleotides not matched to a gene: 6. Germline CDR1 and CDR2: MNHEY and SVGEGT. The CDR3 runs to 15 residues. This chain's CDR3 is CASSYGSGVPNEQFF. In DNA form, the CDR3 reads TGTGCCAGCAGTTACGGTAGCGGGGTCCCCAATGAGCAGTTCTTC.

J is TRBJ2-7 and V is TRBV25-1, with 10 bases lining up with TRBD1. CDR1 and CDR2 (germline): MGHDK, SYGVNS. The V and J ends lost 5 bases and 6 bases, in that order; junction bases with no gene match: 10. CDR3 size: 15 residues. CDR3 coding DNA: TGTGCCAGCAGTCCTCCCGGACAGGGGGTCAGCGAGCAGTACTTC. Residues: CASSPPGQGVSEQYF.